Reported below is one T cell receptor (beta chain). The CDR3 sequence is 17 residues long. Deletions cut 0 bases from V and 1 base from J, with 10 bases between. Germline lookup yields CDR1 LGHNA and CDR2 YSLEER. TCR beta CDR3 sequences were amplified from RNA transcripts. An initial round of RT-PCR targeting the TCR CDR3 relied on the HTBI primer set. TCRdb reprocessed the multiplex PCR reads with MiXCR, giving one entry per CDR3 protein. The sample contains 400,000 to 550,000 distinct CDR3 sequences, around 22% of which appear only once. This sample is part of a study of T cells in Graves' hyperthyroidism and ophthalmopathy.

The TCR sequence derives from a woman aged 25 to 39 with Graves' ophthalmopathy. Sequencing input: blood. The genes are TRBV4-3 and TRBJ1-6, with a tentative D call TRBD1 (6 bases). The CDR3 region has the DNA TGCGCCAGCAGCCAAGATTTGGGGGCGTCCTATAATTCACCCCTCCACTTT. The encoded protein is CASSQDLGASYNSPLHF.